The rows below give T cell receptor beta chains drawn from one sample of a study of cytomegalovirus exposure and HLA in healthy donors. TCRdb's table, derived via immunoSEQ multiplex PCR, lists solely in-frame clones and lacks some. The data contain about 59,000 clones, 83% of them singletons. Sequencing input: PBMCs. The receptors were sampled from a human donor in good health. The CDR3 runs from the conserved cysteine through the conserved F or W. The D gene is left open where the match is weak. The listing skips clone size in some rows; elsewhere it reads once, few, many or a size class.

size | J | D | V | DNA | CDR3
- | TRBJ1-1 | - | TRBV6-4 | TGTGCCAGCAGTCTTGACAGGTTCTCTGAAGCTTTCTTT | CASSLDRFSEAFF
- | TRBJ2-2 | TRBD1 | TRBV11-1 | TGTGCCAGCAGCGCCGGGACAGCCTTCCGGTCGGACACCGGGGAGCTGTTTTTT | CASSAGTAFRSDTGELFF
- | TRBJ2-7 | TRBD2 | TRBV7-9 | TGTGCCAGCAGCCACCCGGGAGCGGGAGGGTTCTACGAGCAGTACTTC | CASSHPGAGGFYEQYF
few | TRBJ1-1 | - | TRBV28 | TGTGCCAGCCTCGACCATGGGAGGCAGGAAGCTTTCTTT | CASLDHGRQEAFF
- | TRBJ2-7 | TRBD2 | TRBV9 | TGTGCCAGCAGCGGGCGGACTAGCGGGGACTACGAGCAGTACTTC | CASSGRTSGDYEQYF
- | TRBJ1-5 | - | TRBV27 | TGTGCCAGCAGTTTCTCCGCCAGGGGCCCGATCGAGCCCCAGCATTTT | CASSFSARGPIEPQHF
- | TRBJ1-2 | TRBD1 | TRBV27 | TGTGCCAGCAGTCAAAGAGGCCCGGGACAGGGATCCTATGGCTACACCTTC | CASSQRGPGQGSYGYTF
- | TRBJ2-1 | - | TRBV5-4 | TGTGCCAGCAGCTTGATGGCAGGGAATAGAAATGAGCAGTTCTTC | CASSLMAGNRNEQFF
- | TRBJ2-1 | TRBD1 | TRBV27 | TGTGCCAGCAGTTTGGGGGGGTGGGGACAGGGGGCTTCTCGTGAGCAGTTCTTC | CASSLGGWGQGASREQFF
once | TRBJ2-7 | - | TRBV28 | TGTGCCAGCAACCCCCGGGGCAGGGGGGTTGACGAGCAGTACTTC | CASNPRGRGVDEQYF
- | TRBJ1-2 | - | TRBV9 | TGTGCCAGCAGCGTATCTGCGTACGGCTACACCTTC | CASSVSAYGYTF
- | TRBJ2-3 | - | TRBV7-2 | TGTGCCAGCAGCCCAGAGGTTGGAGCCTTTCAGTATTTT | CASSPEVGAFQYF
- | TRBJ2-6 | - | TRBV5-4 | TGTGCCAGCAGTTTCGGTCCTGGGGCCAACGTCCTGACTTTC | CASSFGPGANVLTF
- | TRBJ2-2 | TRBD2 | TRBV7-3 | TGTGCCAGCAGCTTTTCGCCCCTACTAGCGGTGAACACCGGGGAGCTGTTTTTT | CASSFSPLLAVNTGELFF
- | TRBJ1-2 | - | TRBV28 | TGTGCCAGCAGTTTACCCCCCCTCCGCCAGATAGCGAAACTTAACTATGGCTACACCTTC | CASSLPPLRQIAKLNYGYTF
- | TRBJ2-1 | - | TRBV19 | TGTGCCAGTAGTATTGACCGGGACTACAATGAGCAGTTCTTC | CASSIDRDYNEQFF
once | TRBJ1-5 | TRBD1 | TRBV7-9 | TGTGCCAGCAGCTTAACAGGGGGGAGGAATCAGCCCCAGCATTTT | CASSLTGGRNQPQHF
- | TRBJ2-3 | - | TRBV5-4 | TGTGCCAGCACCCGGGACACGGACACAGATACGCAGTATTTT | CASTRDTDTDTQYF
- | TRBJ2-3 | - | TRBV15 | TGTGCCACCAGCAGCCTCTCGAGGGCTTCGACGCAGTATTTT | CATSSLSRASTQYF
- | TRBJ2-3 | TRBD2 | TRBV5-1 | TGCGCCAGCAGCAGAGGTCTAGCGGAGACTACAGATACGCAGTATTTT | CASSRGLAETTDTQYF
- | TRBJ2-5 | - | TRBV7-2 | TGTGCCAGCAGCTCTGCGGGGCCCATAAAAGAAGAGACCCAGTACTTC | CASSSAGPIKEETQYF
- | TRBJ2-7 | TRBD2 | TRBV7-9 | TGTGCCAGCAGCTTATATACTAGCGGGAGTCACGAGCAGTACTTC | CASSLYTSGSHEQYF
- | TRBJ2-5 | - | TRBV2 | TGTGCCAGCAGTGAAAGGCGTAGGCCCGCCGAGGGGACCCAGTACTTC | CASSERRRPAEGTQYF
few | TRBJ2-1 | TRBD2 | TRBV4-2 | TGTGCCAGCAGCCAATTAGGATCCGGGCTAGCGGAGGAGCAGTTCTTC | CASSQLGSGLAEEQFF
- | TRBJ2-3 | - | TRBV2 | TGTGCCAGCAGTGCACAGGGCGGAGATACGCAGTATTTT | CASSAQGGDTQYF
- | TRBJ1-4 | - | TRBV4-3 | TGCGCCAGCAGCCAAGATAGGCGGGACGTTAATGAAAAACTGTTTTTT | CASSQDRRDVNEKLFF
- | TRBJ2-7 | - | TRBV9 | TGTGCCAGCAGCGTAGGAGGGCTCTCCTACGAGCAGTACTTC | CASSVGGLSYEQYF
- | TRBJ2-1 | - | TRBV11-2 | TGTGCCAGCAGCGCCGGTATGGGGAGCTCCTACAATGAGCAGTTCTTC | CASSAGMGSSYNEQFF
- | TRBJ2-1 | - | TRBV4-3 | TGCGCCAGCAGCACCCAGGACAGGGAGGGTTGGAATGAGCAGTTCTTC | CASSTQDREGWNEQFF
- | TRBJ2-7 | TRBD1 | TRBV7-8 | TGTGCCAGCAGGGCCGGGACAGGGGGCTACGAGCAGTACTTC | CASRAGTGGYEQYF
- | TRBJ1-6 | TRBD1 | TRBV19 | TGTGCCAGTAGTATCCGGGACAGCCCTAATTCACCCCTCCACTTT | CASSIRDSPNSPLHF
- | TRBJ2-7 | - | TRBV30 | TGTGCCTGTTCTATTGGACGGGACTTGGGTTTC | CACSIGRDLGF
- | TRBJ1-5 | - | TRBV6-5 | TGTGCCAGCAGTGTAGACAGTTTTCAGCCCCAGCATTTT | CASSVDSFQPQHF
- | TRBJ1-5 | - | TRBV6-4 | TGTGCCAGCAGCAGCAGGGAGGATCAGCCCCAGCATTTT | CASSSREDQPQHF
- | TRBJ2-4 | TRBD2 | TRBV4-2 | TGTGCCAGCAGCCGACCCGAAGGTGGCGGGAGGGCCCAAAACATTCAGTACTTC | CASSRPEGGGRAQNIQYF
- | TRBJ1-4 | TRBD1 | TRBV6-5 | TGTGCCAGCAGGGGAAACAGGGGGCCAGGGGAAAAACTGTTTTTT | CASRGNRGPGEKLFF
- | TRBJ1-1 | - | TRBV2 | TGTGCCAGCAGGGGGTCCGGGAGGGCCCCTGAAGCTTTCTTT | CASRGSGRAPEAFF
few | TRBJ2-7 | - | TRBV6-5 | TGTGCCAGCAGTTACGCGCGGGTAAACTACGAGCAGTACTTC | CASSYARVNYEQYF
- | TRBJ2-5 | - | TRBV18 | TGTGCCAGCTCACCACTTCAGGGTCTCGGAGAGACCCAGTACTTC | CASSPLQGLGETQYF
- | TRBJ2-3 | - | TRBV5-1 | TGCGCCAGCAGCTTGGATTCAGGGGACGCAGATACGCAGTATTTT | CASSLDSGDADTQYF
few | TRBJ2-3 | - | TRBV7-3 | TGTGCCAGCAGCTTAAGGCGGGAAGATACAGATACGCAGTATTTT | CASSLRREDTDTQYF
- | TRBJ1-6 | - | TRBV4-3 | TGCGCCAGCAGCCAAGACGGGGGGGATTCACCCCTCCACTTT | CASSQDGGDSPLHF
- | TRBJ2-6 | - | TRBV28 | TGTGCCCAAGGCAGGCCTGGGGCCAACGTCCTGACTTTC | CAQGRPGANVLTF
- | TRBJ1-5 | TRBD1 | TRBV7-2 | TGTGCCAGCAGCCGGACCGGGACAGGGAGCAATCAGCCCCAGCATTTT | CASSRTGTGSNQPQHF
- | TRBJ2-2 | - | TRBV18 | TGTGCCAGCTCACCAGGGCTCTCGTCAGTCGGGGAGCTGTTTTTT | CASSPGLSSVGELFF
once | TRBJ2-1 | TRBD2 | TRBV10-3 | TGTGCCATCAGTGAGTTTTCTAGCGGGAAAGGGTACAATGAGCAGTTCTTC | CAISEFSSGKGYNEQFF
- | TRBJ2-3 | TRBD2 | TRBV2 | TGTGCCAGCAGCACTAGCGGAGGGGGTACAGATACGCAGTATTTT | CASSTSGGGTDTQYF
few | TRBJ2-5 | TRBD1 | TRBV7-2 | TGTGCCAGCAGCAGGGACAGGGGGCTGCAAGAGACCCAGTACTTC | CASSRDRGLQETQYF
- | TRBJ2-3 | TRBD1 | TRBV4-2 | TGTGCCAGCAGCCAACAGGTGGACAGGAGCACAGATACGCAGTATTTT | CASSQQVDRSTDTQYF
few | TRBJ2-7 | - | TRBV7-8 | TGTGCCAGCAGCTCCACAACATCCTACGAGCAGTACTTC | CASSSTTSYEQYF
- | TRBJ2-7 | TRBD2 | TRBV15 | TGTGCCACCAGCAGAGTATCGAATAGCGGGAGGGCCGGTCTGTACTTC | CATSRVSNSGRAGLYF
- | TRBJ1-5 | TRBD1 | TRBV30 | TGTGCCTGGAGTCCGACAGGGAATCAGCCCCAGCATTTT | CAWSPTGNQPQHF
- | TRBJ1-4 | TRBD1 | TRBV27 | TGTGCCAGCAGTTTAACGGGACAGAGTAATGAAAAACTGTTTTTT | CASSLTGQSNEKLFF
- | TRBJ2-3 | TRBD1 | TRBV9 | TGTGCCAGCAGCGTACCCGGACAGGAAGACACAGATACGCAGTATTTT | CASSVPGQEDTDTQYF
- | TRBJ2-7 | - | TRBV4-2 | TGTGCCAGCAGCCAAGATAAACTAGCTACCTACGAGCAGTACTTC | CASSQDKLATYEQYF
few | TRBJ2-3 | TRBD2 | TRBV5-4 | TGTGCCAGCAGCGCGCGACTAGCGGGAAGCACAGATACGCAGTATTTT | CASSARLAGSTDTQYF
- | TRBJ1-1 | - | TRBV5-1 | TGCGCCAGCAGCTTGGCCCAGGGAGGTATCACTGAAGCTTTCTTT | CASSLAQGGITEAFF